The next 9 T cell receptor beta chains were all read from a single sample in a study of blood T cell repertoires in COVID-19 (dated by TCRdb to the early 2020s). Library construction relied on the immunoSEQ multiplex PCR assay. TCRdb retrieved this table from immuneACCESS and kept in-frame rearrangements only. Not all clones are present; in checked studies, unresolved V genes account for under half, and no reason is known for the remainder. The sample contains some 250,000 clones, roughly 84% of them found a single time. 27% of the sample belongs to the ten largest clones. The sequenced sample was peripheral blood. These TCRs come from a middle-aged man with acute or convalescent COVID-19.

This clone was picked up a small number of times. The chain combines TRBV27 with TRBJ1-2, with 7 bases aligning to TRBD1. With V trimmed by 5 bases and J by 3 bases, 9 bases remained unmatched. CDR3 size: 15 residues. Per the germline V gene, CDR1 is MNHEY and CDR2 is SMNVEV (reference sequence). CDR3 residues: CASSPRRDSYYGYTF. CDR3 nucleotides: TGTGCCAGCAGTCCCCGCCGGGACAGCTACTATGGCTACACCTTC.

The chain has TRBV18 and TRBJ2-4, with D possibly being TRBD2 (7 bases). With 2 bases removed from V and 5 bases from J, the gap between germline ends came to 10 bases. This CDR3 is built from 14 residues. Germline lookup yields CDR1 KGHSH and CDR2 LQKENI. Here the CDR3 reads CASSPDGGQNIQYF. As DNA, the CDR3 is TGTGCCAGCTCACCAGACGGGGGGCAAAACATTCAGTACTTC.

This sequence joins TRBV14 and TRBJ1-3; TRBD1 might be the D (5 bases). CDR3 length equals 18 residues. Trimming left V 3 bases short and J 4 bases short, with 22 bases between. The germline CDR1 and CDR2 sequences are SGHDN and FVKESK. The chain's CDR3 is CASSHDLPRRAGGNTIYF. The CDR3 DNA follows: TGTGCCAGCAGCCATGACTTGCCAAGACGGGCAGGGGGAAACACCATATATTTT.

This chain connects TRBV5-1 to TRBJ2-1; no firm D call. Trimming took 1 base from V and 0 from J, leaving 5 bases between them. Germline lookup yields CDR1 SGHRS and CDR2 YFSETQ. The CDR3 has 14 residues. The CDR3 coding sequence is TGCGCCAGCAGCTTGACAGTCTCCTACAATGAGCAGTTCTTC. This translates into CASSLTVSYNEQFF.

V and J are TRBV19 and TRBJ1-1, with D possibly being TRBD1 (5 bases). The germline CDR1 and CDR2 sequences are LNHDA and SQIVND (reference sequence). The CDR3 contains 13 residues. V lost 6 bases and J lost 2, with 10 bases in between. CDR3 coding DNA: TGTGCCAGTAGCTCGACAGTTAACACTGAAGCTTTCTTT. It is translated as CASSSTVNTEAFF.

V usage is TRBV2 and J usage is TRBJ2-1; possibly TRBD1 for D (6 bases). This CDR3 has 14 amino acids. The V end lost 10 bases, the J end lost 2 bases, and 15 bases lay between the germline ends. CDR1 SNHLY and CDR2 FYNNEI come from the germline V gene. CDR3 nucleotide sequence: TGTGCCATCTCAGAACAGGGTGCCTACAATGAGCAGTTCTTC. This codes for CAISEQGAYNEQFF.

In this sample, this clone turned up once. The CDR3, as DNA: TGTGCCAGCAGCTTTTTGTCACCACGAGTTCTTAATCAGCCCCAGCATTTT. Translated, it gives CASSFLSPRVLNQPQHF. The gene calls are TRBV11-2 and TRBJ1-5; D call uncertain. The germline V and J ends were trimmed by 3 bases and 4 bases, with 19 bases remaining between them. This CDR3 has 17 residues. Germline V gives CDR1 SGHAT, CDR2 FQNNGV.

The chain has TRBV3-1 (or the pseudogene TRBV3-2) and TRBJ2-7; 8 bases align to TRBD2. Losses at the gene ends were 2 bases for V and 2 bases for J; bases not matched to a gene: 2. This CDR3 region has 14 residues. CDR1 LGHDT and CDR2 YNNKEL come from the germline V gene (reference sequence). This CDR3 is CASSQTSGPYEQYF. The CDR3 DNA follows: TGTGCCAGCAGCCAAACTAGCGGTCCCTACGAGCAGTACTTC.

V and J are TRBV15 and TRBJ1-2, with D perhaps TRBD1 (5 bases). Germline V gene data show CDR1 as LNHNV and CDR2 as YYDKDF (reference sequence). Trimming pared 2 bases from V and 6 bases from J, leaving 19 bases between. CDR3 length: 16 residues. The CDR3 DNA follows: TGTGCCACCAGCAGATCGCCGGGACTAAGGGGTCATGGCTACACCTTC. This codes for CATSRSPGLRGHGYTF. The full variable domain, its missing parts supplied by reference TRBV15 and TRBJ1-2, is DAMVIQNPRYQVTQFGKPVTLSCSQTLNHNVMYWYQQKSSQAPKLLFHYYDKDFNNEADTPDNFQSRRPNTSFCFLDIRSPGLGDTAMYLCATSRSPGLRGHGYTFGSGTRLTVV.